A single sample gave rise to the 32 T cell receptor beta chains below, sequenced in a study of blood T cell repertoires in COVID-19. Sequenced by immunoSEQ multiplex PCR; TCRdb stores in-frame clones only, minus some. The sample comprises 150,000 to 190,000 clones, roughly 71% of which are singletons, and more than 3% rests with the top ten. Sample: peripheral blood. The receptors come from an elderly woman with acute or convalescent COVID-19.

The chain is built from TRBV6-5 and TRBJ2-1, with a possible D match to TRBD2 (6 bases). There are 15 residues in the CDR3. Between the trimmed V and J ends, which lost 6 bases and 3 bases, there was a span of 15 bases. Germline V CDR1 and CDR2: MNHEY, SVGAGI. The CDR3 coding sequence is TGTGCCAGCAGCCGGGGGTTAGACATCTACAATGAGCAGTTCTTC. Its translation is CASSRGLDIYNEQFF.

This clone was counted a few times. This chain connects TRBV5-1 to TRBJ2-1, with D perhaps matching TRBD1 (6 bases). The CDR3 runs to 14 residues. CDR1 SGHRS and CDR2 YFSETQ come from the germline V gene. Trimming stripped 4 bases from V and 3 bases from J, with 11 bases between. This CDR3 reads CASSPGQNYNEQFF. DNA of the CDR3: TGCGCCAGCAGCCCGGGACAAAACTACAATGAGCAGTTCTTC.

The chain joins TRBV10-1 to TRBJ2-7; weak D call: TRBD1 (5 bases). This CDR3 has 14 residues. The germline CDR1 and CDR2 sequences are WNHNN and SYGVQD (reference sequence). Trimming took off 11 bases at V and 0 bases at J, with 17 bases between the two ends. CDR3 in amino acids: CAQRVGHSSYEQYF. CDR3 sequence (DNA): TGCGCCCAGCGCGTTGGACACAGCTCCTACGAGCAGTACTTC.

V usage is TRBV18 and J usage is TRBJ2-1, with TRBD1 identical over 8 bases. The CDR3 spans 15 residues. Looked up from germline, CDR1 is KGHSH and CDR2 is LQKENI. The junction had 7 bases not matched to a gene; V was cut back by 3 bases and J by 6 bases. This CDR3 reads CASSPGFTGGNEQFF. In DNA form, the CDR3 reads TGTGCCAGCTCACCCGGTTTCACAGGGGGCAATGAGCAGTTCTTC.

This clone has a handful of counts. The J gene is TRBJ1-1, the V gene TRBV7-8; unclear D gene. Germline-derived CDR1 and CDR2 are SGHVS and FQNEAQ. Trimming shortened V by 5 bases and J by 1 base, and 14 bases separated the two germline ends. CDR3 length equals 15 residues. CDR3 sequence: CASSHRRLKNTEAFF. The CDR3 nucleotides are TGTGCCAGCAGCCACAGACGGCTGAAGAACACTGAAGCTTTCTTT.

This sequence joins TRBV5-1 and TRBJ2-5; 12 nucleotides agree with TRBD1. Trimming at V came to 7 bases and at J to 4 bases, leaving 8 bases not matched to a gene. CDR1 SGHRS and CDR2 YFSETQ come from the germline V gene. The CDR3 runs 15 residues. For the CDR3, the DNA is TGCGCCAGCGTTACCGGGACAGGGGGCCCAGAGACCCAGTACTTC. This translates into CASVTGTGGPETQYF. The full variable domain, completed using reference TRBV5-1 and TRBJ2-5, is KAGVTQTPRYLIKTRGQQVTLSCSPISGHRSVSWYQQTPGQGLQFLFEYFSETQRNKGNFPGRFSGRQFSNSRSEMNVSTLELGDSALYLCASVTGTGGPETQYFGPGTRLLVL.

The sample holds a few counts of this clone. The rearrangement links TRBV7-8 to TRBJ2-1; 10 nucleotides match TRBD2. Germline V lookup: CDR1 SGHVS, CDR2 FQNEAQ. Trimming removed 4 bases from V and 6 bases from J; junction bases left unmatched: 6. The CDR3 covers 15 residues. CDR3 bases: TGTGCCAGCAGCTCAGCGGGACTAGCGTCCAATGAGCAGTTCTTC. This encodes CASSSAGLASNEQFF.

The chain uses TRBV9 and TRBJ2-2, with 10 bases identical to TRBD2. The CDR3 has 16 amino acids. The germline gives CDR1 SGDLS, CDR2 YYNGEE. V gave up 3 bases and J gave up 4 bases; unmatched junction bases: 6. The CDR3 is CASSAGLAARTGELFF. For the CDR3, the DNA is TGTGCCAGCAGCGCAGGACTAGCGGCCCGCACCGGGGAGCTGTTTTTT.

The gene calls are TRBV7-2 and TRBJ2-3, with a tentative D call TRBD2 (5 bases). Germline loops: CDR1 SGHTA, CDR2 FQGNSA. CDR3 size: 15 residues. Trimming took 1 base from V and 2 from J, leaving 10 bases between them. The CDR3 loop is CASSLVAGITDTQYF. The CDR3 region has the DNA TGTGCCAGCAGCTTAGTTGCCGGGATCACAGATACGCAGTATTTT.

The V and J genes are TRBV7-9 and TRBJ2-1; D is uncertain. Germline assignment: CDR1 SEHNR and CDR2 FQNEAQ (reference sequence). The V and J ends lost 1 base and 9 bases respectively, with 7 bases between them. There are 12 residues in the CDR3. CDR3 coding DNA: TGTGCCAGCAGCTTAGTTCCGAGTGAGCAGTTCTTC. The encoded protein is CASSLVPSEQFF.

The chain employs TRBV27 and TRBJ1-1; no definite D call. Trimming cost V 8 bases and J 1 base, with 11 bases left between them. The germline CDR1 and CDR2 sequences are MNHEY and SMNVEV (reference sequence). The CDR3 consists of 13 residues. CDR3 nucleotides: TGTGCCAGCGCGAGGTACCAGAACACTGAAGCTTTCTTT. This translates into CASARYQNTEAFF.

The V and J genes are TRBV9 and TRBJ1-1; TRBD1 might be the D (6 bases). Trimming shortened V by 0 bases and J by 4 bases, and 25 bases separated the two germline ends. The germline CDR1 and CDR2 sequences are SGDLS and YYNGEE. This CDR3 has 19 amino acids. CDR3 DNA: TGTGCCAGCAGCGTAGCCCCCCTGGACCGGAGGAGGGGGGGCACTGAAGCTTTCTTT. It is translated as CASSVAPLDRRRGGTEAFF.

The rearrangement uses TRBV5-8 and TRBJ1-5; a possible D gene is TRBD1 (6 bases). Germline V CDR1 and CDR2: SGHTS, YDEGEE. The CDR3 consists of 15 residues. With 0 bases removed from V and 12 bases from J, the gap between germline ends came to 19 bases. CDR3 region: CASSLGGFRDTDQHF. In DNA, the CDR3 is TGTGCCAGCAGCTTGGGCGGTTTCCGGGACACCGACCAGCATTTT.

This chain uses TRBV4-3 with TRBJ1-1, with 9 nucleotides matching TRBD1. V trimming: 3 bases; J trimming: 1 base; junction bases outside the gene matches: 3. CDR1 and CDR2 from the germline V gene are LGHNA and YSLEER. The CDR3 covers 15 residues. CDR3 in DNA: TGCGCCAGCAGCCAGCGACAGGGGGGGAACACTGAAGCTTTCTTT. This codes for CASSQRQGGNTEAFF.

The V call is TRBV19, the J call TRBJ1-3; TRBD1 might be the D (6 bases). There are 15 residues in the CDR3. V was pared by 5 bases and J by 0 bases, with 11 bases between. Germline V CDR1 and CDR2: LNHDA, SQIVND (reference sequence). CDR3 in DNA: TGTGCCAGTAGTGCCGTGACAGGCTCTGGAAACACCATATATTTT. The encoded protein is CASSAVTGSGNTIYF.

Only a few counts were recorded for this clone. The CDR3, as DNA: TGTGCCAGCAGCAACAGACAAGGAGAGACCCAGTACTTC. It is translated as CASSNRQGETQYF. The V call is TRBV6-2 or TRBV6-3, the J call TRBJ2-5; D gene unclear. Looked up from germline, CDR1 is MNHEY and CDR2 is SVGEGT. This CDR3 comprises 13 residues. V was cut by 6 bases and J by 4 bases, with 12 bases left in between.

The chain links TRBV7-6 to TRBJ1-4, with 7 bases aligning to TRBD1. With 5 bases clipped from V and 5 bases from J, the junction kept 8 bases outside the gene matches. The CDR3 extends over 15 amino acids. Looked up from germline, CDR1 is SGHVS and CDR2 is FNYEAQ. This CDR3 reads CASSPLGTENEKLFF. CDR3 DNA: TGTGCCAGCAGCCCGTTAGGGACAGAGAATGAAAAACTGTTTTTT. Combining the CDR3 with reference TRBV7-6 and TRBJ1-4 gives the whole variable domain GAGVSQSPRYKVTKRGQDVALRCDPISGHVSLYWYRQALGQGPEFLTYFNYEAQQDKSGLPNDRFSAERPEGSISTLTIQRTEQRDSAMYRCASSPLGTENEKLFFGSGTQLSVL.

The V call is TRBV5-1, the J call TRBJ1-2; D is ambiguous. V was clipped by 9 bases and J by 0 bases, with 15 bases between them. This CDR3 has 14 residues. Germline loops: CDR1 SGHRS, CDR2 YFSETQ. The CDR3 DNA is TGCGCCACTGATACGACACTGGCTAACTATGGCTACACCTTC. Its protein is CATDTTLANYGYTF.

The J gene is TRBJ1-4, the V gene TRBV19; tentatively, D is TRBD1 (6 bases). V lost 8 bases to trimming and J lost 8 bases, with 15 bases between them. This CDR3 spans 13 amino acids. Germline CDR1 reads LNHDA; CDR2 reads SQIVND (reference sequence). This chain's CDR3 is CASSPGTTEKLFF. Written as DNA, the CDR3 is TGTGCCAGTTCCCCCGGGACAACCGAAAAACTGTTTTTT.

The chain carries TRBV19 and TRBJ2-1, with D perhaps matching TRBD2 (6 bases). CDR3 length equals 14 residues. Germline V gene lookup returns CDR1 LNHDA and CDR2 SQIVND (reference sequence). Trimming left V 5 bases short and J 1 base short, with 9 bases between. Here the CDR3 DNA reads TGTGCCAGTAGTTCGGCGGGGTCCTACAATGAGCAGTTCTTC. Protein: CASSSAGSYNEQFF.

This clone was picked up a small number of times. The CDR3 protein is CASRPSGGEGYTF. CDR3 sequence (DNA): TGCGCCAGCAGACCCTCAGGGGGCGAGGGCTACACCTTC. The rearrangement joins TRBV5-1 to TRBJ1-2, with 8 bases matching TRBD1. The CDR3 is 13 residues long. V was clipped by 5 bases and J by 8 bases; unmatched bases: 8. Germline CDR1 SGHRS, CDR2 YFSETQ.

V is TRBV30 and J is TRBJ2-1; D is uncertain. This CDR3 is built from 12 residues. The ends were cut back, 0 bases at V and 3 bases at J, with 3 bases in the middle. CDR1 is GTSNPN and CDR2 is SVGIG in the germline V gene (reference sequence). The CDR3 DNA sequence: TGTGCCTGGAGTGTACTCTACAATGAGCAGTTCTTC. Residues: CAWSVLYNEQFF.

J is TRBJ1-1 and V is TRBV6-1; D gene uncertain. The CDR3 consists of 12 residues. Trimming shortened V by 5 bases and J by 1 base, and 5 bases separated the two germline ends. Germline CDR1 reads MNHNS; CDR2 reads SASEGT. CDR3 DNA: TGTGCCAGCAGTTCAGGGAACACTGAAGCTTTCTTT. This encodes CASSSGNTEAFF.

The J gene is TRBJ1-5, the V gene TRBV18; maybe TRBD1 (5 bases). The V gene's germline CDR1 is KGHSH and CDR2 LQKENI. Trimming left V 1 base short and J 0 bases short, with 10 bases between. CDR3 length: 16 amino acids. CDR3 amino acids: CASSPQGIYSNQPQHF. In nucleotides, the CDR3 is TGTGCCAGCTCACCACAGGGGATTTATAGCAATCAGCCCCAGCATTTT.

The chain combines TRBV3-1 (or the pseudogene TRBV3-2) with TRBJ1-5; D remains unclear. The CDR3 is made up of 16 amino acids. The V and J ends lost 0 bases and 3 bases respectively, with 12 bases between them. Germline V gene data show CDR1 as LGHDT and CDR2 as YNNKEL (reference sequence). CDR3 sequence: CASSQDLPGINQPQHF. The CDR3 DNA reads TGTGCCAGCAGCCAAGACTTACCGGGTATCAATCAGCCCCAGCATTTT.

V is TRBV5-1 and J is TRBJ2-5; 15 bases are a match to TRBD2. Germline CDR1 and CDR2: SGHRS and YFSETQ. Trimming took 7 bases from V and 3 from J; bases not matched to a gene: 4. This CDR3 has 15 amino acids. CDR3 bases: TGCGCCAGCCGCGGACTAGCGGGAGGGGAAGAGACCCAGTACTTC. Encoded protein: CASRGLAGGEETQYF.

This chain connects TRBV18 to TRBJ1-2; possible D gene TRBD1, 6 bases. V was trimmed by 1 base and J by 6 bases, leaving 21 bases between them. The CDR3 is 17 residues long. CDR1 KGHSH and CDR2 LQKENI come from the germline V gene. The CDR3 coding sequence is TGTGCCAGCTCACCACGCCTTCAAACAGGGCCTGGTGATGGCTACACCTTC. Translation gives CASSPRLQTGPGDGYTF.

CDR3 sequence reads: CASSFSRREGVEKLFF. The CDR3 DNA sequence: TGTGCCAGCAGTTTCTCGCGGAGGGAAGGGGTGGAAAAACTGTTTTTT. This chain uses TRBV6-5 with TRBJ1-4; tentatively, D is TRBD1 (5 bases). The CDR3 has 16 amino acids. V was trimmed by 4 bases and J by 8 bases, leaving 20 bases between them. Germline CDR1 is MNHEY and CDR2 is SVGAGI.

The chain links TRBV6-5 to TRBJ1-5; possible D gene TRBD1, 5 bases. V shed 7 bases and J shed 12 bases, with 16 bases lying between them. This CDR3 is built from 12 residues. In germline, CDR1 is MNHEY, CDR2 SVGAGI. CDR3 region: CASTPREGNQHF. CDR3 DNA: TGTGCCAGCACTCCAAGGGAGGGGAACCAGCATTTT.

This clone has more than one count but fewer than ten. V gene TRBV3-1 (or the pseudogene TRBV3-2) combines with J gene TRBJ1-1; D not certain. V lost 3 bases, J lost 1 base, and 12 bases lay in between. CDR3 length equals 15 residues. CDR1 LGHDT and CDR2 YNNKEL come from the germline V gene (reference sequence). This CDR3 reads CASSQLNSGNTEAFF. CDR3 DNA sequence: TGTGCCAGCAGCCAGTTGAACTCCGGGAACACTGAAGCTTTCTTT.

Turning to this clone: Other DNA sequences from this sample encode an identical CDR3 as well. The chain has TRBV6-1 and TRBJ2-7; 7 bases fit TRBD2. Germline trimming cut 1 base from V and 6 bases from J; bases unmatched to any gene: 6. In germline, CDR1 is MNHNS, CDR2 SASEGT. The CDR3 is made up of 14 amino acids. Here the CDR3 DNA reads TGTGCCAGCAGTGAAGGGGCGGGAGTTCTCGAGCAGTACTTC. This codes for CASSEGAGVLEQYF.

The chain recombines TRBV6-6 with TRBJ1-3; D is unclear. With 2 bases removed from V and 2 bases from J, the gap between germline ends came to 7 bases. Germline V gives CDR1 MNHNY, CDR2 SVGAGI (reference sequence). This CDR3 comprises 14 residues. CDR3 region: CASSYVAAGNTIYF. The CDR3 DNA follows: TGTGCCAGCAGTTACGTGGCAGCTGGAAACACCATATATTTT.